This passage covers 8 T cell receptor beta chains from one sample sequenced in a study of circulating CD8 cells and anti-PD-1 response in melanoma. Live CD3+CD8+TCRalphabeta+ cells were sorted into four subsets by PD-1 and/or TIGIT. TCR libraries were prepared from approximately 15 ng of total RNA with the QIAseq Immune Repertoire TCR panel. In TCRdb, the reads were re-called with MiXCR into one record per CDR3 protein. The sample shows about 530 distinct CDR3 sequences, around 10% of them seen only once. The input for sequencing was CD8+ T cells from PBMCs, taken at baseline or after one month of anti-PD-1 therapy (not recorded which). All receptors come from a human donor with melanoma.

By share of the sample, this clonotype is large. J is TRBJ2-7 and V is TRBV2; tentatively, D is TRBD1 (5 bases). V lost 7 bases and J lost 5, with 15 bases in between. Germline V lookup: CDR1 SNHLY, CDR2 FYNNEI. The CDR3 spans 13 residues. This CDR3 reads CASIGQGNDEQYF. For the CDR3, the DNA is TGTGCCAGCATAGGTCAGGGTAACGACGAGCAGTACTTC.

This clonotype was recorded a few times. A much larger clone lies one base from this, so it may be a read error. The genes are TRBV20-1 and TRBJ2-7, with D perhaps TRBD1 (5 bases). Germline V CDR1 and CDR2: DFQATT, SNEGSKA (reference sequence). The CDR3 loop spans 12 amino acids. CDR3 sequence: CSVRDQGPEQYF. As DNA, the CDR3 is TGCAGTGTTAGAGATCAGGGCCCCGAGCAGTACTTC.

In this sample, this clonotype is large (0.1 to 1%). The V gene is TRBV5-4, the J gene TRBJ2-7; D call uncertain. This CDR3 has 12 residues. V was clipped by 3 bases and J by 0 bases, with 4 bases between them. Germline V gene lookup returns CDR1 SGHNT and CDR2 YYREEE (reference sequence). The DNA for the CDR3 is TGTGCCAGCAGCTCCAACTCCTACGAGCAGTACTTC. Its protein product is CASSSNSYEQYF.

By its share, this clonotype is large. The rearrangement links TRBV2 to TRBJ1-1; 8 bases agree with TRBD1. V shed 3 bases, J shed 5 bases, and the junction held 5 bases outside the gene matches. The germline V gene has CDR1 SNHLY and CDR2 FYNNEI. This CDR3 region has 14 residues. CDR3 DNA: TGTGCCAGCAGTGAGTCAGGGGGCCCAACTGAAGCTTTCTTT. As protein: CASSESGGPTEAFF.

In its sample, this clonotype is large. This rearrangement joins TRBV12-3 or TRBV12-4 to TRBJ2-3, with TRBD2 identical over 10 bases. This CDR3 has 14 amino acids. The J segment lost 6 bases and the V segment lost 1 base, leaving 1 base of the junction unmatched. The CDR3 protein is CASSLGAGGDTQYF. For the CDR3, the DNA is TGTGCCAGCAGTTTAGGAGCGGGGGGGGATACGCAGTATTTT.

By sample share, this clonotype is large. V and J are TRBV19 and TRBJ2-2, with 8 nucleotides matching TRBD1. The CDR3 has 12 residues. Germline V gives CDR1 LNHDA, CDR2 SQIVND (reference sequence). The junction had 4 bases not matched to a gene; V was cut back by 10 bases and J by 6 bases. The CDR3 nucleotides read TGTGCCACTCAGACAGGGGCCGGGGAGCTGTTTTTT. As protein: CATQTGAGELFF.

By its share, this clonotype is large. This chain connects TRBV21-1 to TRBJ2-1; the listed D gene, TRBD2, was not tested against the DNA. TRBV21-1 is annotated as a pseudogene. This CDR3 has 18 amino acids. Here the CDR3 DNA reads TGTGCCAGCAGCAAAGACACTTCGAAGCGGCCCACCTACAATGAGCAGTTCTTC. It yields the protein CASSKDTSKRPTYNEQFF.

By sample fraction, this clonotype is large. The CDR3 DNA follows: TGTGCCAGCAGCTCCTACAATGAGCAGTTCTTC. This sequence encodes CASSSYNEQFF. The rearrangement uses TRBV12-3 or TRBV12-4 and TRBJ2-1, with D hard to call. V was cut by 6 bases and J by 0 bases, with 0 bases left in between. The CDR3 consists of 11 residues.